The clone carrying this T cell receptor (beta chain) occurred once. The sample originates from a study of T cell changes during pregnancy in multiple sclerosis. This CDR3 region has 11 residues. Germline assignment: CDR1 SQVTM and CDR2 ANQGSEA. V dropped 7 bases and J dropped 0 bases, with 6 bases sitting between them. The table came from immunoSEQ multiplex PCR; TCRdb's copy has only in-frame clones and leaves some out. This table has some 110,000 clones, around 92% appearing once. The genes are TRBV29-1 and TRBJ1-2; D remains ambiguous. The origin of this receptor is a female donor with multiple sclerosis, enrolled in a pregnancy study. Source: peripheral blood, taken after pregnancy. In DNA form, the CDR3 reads TGCAGCGACAGATCTAACTATGGCTACACCTTC. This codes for CSDRSNYGYTF.